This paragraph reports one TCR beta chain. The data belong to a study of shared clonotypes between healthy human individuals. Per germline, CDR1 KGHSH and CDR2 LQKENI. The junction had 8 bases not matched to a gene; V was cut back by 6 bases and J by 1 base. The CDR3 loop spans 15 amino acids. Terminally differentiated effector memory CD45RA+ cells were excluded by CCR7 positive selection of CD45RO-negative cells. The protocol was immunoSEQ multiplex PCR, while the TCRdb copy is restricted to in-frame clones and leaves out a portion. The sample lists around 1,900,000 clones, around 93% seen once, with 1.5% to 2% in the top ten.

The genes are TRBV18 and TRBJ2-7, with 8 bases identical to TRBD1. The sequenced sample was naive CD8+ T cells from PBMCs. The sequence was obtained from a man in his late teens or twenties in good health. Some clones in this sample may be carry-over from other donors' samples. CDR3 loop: CASSNGTGQSYEQYF. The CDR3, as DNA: TGTGCCAGCTCGAACGGGACAGGCCAATCCTACGAGCAGTACTTC.